This T cell receptor (beta chain) was recovered during a study of blood T cell repertoires in COVID-19. Study in general: Sources were T cells, B-cell-depleted T cells, or PBMCs; the material itself was cDNA or gDNA.

Original methodology: From reference gene primer amplification, estimates of nucleated cell counts were derived. Clones were sequenced by immunoSEQ multiplex PCR, and TCRdb holds only the in-frame ones, with some missing. The DNA was the basis for D and trimming; V, J and clone size are from that table. This sample carries around 170,000 clones, roughly 81% of them seen once, and the ten largest clones take approximately 12%. Source material: peripheral blood. This receptor was taken from a woman aged 80 or over with COVID-19, enrolled during active disease.

CDR3 in DNA: TGTGCCAGCAGCGTAAACCCCCGACAGGTTGAGGGGGATGAAAAACTGTTTTTT. Its protein product is CASSVNPRQVEGDEKLFF. This chain links TRBV9 with TRBJ1-4; tentatively, D is TRBD1 (6 bases). In germline, CDR1 is SGDLS, CDR2 YYNGEE. This CDR3 is built from 18 residues. V was clipped by 1 base and J by 6 bases, with 22 bases between them.